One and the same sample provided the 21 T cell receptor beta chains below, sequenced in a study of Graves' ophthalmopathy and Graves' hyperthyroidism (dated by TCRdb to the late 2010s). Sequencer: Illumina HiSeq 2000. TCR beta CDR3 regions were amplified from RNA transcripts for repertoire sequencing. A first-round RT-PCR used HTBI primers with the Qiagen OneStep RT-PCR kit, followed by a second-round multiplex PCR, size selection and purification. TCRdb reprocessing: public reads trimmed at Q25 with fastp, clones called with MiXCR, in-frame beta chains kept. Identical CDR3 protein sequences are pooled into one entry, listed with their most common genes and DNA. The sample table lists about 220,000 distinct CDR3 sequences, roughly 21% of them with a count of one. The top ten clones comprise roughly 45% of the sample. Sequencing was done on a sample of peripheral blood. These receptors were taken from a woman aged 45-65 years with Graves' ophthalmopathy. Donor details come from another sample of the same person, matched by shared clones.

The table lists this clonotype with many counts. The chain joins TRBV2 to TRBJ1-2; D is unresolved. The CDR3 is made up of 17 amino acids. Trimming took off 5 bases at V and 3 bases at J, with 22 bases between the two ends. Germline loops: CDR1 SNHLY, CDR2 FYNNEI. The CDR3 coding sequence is TGTGCCAGCAGTCAGCGGTCTGGTTTGGAGGACCACTATGGCTACACCTTC. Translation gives CASSQRSGLEDHYGYTF. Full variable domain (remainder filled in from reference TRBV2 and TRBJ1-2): EPEVTQTPSHQVTQMGQEVILRCVPISNHLYFYWYRQILGQKVEFLVSFYNNEISEKSEIFDDQFSVERPDGSNFTLKIRSTKLEDSAMYFCASSQRSGLEDHYGYTFGSGTRLTVV.

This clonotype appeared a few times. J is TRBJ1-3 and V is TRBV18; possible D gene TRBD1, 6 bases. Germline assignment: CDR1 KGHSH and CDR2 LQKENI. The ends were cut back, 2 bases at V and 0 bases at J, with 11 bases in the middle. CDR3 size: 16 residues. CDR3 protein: CASSPYRELSGNTIYF. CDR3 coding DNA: TGTGCCAGCTCACCATACAGGGAGCTCTCTGGAAACACCATATATTTT.

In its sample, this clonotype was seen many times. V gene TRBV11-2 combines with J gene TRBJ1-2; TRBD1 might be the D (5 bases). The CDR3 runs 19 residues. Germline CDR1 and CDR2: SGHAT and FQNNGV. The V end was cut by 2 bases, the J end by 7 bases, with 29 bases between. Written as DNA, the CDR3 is TGTGCCAGCAGCTTATCCGTAATCAGATCCCGGGACGGGATTTCTGGCTACACCTTC. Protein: CASSLSVIRSRDGISGYTF.

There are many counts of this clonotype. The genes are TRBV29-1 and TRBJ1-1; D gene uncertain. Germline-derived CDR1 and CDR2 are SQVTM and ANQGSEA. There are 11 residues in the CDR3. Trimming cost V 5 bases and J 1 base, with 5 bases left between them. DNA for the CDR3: TGCAGCGTTCTAGGGAACACTGAAGCTTTCTTT. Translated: CSVLGNTEAFF.

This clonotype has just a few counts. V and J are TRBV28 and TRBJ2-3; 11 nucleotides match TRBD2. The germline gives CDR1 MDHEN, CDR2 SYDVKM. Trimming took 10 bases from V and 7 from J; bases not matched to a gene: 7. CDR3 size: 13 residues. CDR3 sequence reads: CATLAGGLYTQYF. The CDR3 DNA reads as TGTGCCACGCTAGCGGGAGGACTGTATACGCAGTATTTT.

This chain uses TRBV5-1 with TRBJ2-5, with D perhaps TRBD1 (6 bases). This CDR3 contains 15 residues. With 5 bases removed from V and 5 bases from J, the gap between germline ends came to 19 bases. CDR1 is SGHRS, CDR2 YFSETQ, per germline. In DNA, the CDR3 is TGCGCCAGCAGAGAGACAGGACCGAACCGGGAGACCCAGTACTTC. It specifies CASRETGPNRETQYF.

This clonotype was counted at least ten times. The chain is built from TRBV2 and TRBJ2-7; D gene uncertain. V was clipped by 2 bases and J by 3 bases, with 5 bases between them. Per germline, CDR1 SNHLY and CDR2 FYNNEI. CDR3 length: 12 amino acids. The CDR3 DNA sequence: TGTGCCAGCAGTGAACTAAACTACGAGCAGTACTTC. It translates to CASSELNYEQYF. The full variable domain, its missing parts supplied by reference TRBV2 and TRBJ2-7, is EPEVTQTPSHQVTQMGQEVILRCVPISNHLYFYWYRQILGQKVEFLVSFYNNEISEKSEIFDDQFSVERPDGSNFTLKIRSTKLEDSAMYFCASSELNYEQYFGPGTRLTVT.

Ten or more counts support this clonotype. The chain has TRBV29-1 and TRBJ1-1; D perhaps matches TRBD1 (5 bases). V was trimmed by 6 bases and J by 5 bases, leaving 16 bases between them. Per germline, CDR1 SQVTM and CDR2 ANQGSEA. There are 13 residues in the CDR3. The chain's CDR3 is CSVERAGRTEAFF. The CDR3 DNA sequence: TGCAGCGTCGAAAGGGCAGGGAGGACTGAAGCTTTCTTT.

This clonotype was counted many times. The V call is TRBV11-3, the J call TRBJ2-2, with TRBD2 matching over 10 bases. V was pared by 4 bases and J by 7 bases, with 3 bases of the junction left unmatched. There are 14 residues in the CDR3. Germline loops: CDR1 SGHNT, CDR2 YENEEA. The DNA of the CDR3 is TGTGCCAGCAGCTATAGACTAGCGGGCGGGGAGCTGTTTTTT. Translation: CASSYRLAGGELFF.

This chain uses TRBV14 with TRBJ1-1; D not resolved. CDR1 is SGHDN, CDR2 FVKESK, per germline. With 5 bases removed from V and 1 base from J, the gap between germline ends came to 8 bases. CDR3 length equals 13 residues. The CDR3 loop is CASSKSRNTEAFF. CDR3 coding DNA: TGTGCCAGCAGCAAGAGTAGGAACACTGAAGCTTTCTTT.

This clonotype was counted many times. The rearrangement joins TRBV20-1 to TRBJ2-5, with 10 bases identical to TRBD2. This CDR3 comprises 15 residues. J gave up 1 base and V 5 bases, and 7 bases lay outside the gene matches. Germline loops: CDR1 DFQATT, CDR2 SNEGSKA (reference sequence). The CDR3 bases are TGCAGTGCTGAAACTAGCGGGGCATTCCAAGAGACCCAGTACTTC. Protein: CSAETSGAFQETQYF.

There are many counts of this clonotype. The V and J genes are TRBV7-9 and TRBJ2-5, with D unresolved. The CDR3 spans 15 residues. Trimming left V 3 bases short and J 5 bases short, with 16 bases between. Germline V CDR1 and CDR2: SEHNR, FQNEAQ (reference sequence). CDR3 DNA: TGTGCCAGCAGCTTTTCCAGAGGTCTCAAGGAGACCCAGTACTTC. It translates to CASSFSRGLKETQYF.

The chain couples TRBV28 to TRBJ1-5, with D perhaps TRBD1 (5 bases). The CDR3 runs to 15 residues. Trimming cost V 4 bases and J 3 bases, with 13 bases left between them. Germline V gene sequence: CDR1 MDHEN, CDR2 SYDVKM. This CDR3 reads CASSSPGGNNQPQHF. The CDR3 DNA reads TGTGCCAGCAGTTCGCCCGGGGGAAACAATCAGCCCCAGCATTTT.

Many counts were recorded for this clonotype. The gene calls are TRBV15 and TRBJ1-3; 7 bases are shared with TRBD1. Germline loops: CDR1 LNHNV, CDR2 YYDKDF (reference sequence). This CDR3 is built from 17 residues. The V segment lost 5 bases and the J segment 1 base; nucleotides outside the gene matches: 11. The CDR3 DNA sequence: TGTGCCACCAGCTCCCGGGACAGAATAATTTCTGGAAACACCATATATTTT. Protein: CATSSRDRIISGNTIYF. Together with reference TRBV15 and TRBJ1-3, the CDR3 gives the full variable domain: DAMVIQNPRYQVTQFGKPVTLSCSQTLNHNVMYWYQQKSSQAPKLLFHYYDKDFNNEADTPDNFQSRRPNTSFCFLDIRSPGLGDTAMYLCATSSRDRIISGNTIYFGEGSWLTVV.

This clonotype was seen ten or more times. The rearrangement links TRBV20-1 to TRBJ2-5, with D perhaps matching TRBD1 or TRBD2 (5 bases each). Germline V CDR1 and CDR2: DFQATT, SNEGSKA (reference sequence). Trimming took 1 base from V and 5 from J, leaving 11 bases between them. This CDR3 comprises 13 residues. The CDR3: CSARAWGLETQYF. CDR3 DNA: TGCAGTGCTAGAGCGTGGGGGTTGGAGACCCAGTACTTC.

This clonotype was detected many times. The CDR3 region has the DNA TGTGCCAGCAGAAAGAGTAGCGGGAGGGCCTACAATGAGCAGTTCTTC. It is translated as CASRKSSGRAYNEQFF. V gene TRBV2 combines with J gene TRBJ2-1; 11 nucleotides align to TRBD2. The CDR3 is made up of 16 amino acids. Trimming cost V 6 bases and J 2 bases; bases outside gene matches: 6. Germline CDR1 reads SNHLY; CDR2 reads FYNNEI. Supplemented by reference TRBV2 and TRBJ2-1, the full variable domain reads EPEVTQTPSHQVTQMGQEVILRCVPISNHLYFYWYRQILGQKVEFLVSFYNNEISEKSEIFDDQFSVERPDGSNFTLKIRSTKLEDSAMYFCASRKSSGRAYNEQFFGPGTRLTVL.

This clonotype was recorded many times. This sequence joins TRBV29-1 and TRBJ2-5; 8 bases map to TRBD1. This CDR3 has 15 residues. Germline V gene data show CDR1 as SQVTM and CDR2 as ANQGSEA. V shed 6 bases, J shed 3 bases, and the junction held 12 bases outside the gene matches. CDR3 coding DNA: TGCAGCGTCATTCCTTTCAGGGGGCGTAAAGAGACCCAGTACTTC. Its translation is CSVIPFRGRKETQYF.

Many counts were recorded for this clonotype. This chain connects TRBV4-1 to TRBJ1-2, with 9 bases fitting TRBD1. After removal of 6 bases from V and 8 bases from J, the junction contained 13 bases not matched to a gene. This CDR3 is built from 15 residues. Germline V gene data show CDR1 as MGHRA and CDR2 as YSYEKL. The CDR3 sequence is CASSSGTGPEGGYTF. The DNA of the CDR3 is TGCGCCAGCAGTTCAGGGACAGGGCCAGAGGGGGGCTACACCTTC.

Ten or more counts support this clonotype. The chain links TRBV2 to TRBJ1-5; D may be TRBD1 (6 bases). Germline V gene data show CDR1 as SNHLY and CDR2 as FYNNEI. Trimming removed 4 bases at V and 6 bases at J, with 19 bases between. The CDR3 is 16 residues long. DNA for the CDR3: TGTGCCAGCAGTGGACCAGAAGGGGGGCAGGGTCAGCCCCAGCATTTT. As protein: CASSGPEGGQGQPQHF. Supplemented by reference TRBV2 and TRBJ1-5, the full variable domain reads EPEVTQTPSHQVTQMGQEVILRCVPISNHLYFYWYRQILGQKVEFLVSFYNNEISEKSEIFDDQFSVERPDGSNFTLKIRSTKLEDSAMYFCASSGPEGGQGQPQHFGDGTRLSIL.

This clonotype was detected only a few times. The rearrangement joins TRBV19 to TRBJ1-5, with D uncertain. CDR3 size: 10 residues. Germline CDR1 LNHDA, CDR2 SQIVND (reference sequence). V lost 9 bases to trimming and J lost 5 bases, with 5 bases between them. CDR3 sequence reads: CASFDQPQHF. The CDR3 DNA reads TGTGCCAGCTTCGATCAGCCCCAGCATTTT.

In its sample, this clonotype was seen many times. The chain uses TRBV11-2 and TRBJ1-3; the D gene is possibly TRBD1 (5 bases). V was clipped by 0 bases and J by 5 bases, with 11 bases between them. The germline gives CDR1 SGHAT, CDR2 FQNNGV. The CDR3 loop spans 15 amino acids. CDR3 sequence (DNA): TGTGCCAGCAGCTTAGATCCAGGGATTAGAAACACCATATATTTT. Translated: CASSLDPGIRNTIYF.